This T cell receptor beta chain was captured in a study of T-cell memory formation after mild COVID-19. Sample barcodes and UMIs were carried by the TCR alpha and TCR beta cDNA libraries that 5'RACE generated with constant-segment primers. TCRdb independently ran MiXCR on the 5' RACE reads; one entry per CDR3 protein. The sample consists of 140,000 or so distinct CDR3 sequences, about 6.1% of them appearing once. There are 16 residues in the CDR3. Between the trimmed V and J ends, which lost 1 base and 4 bases, there was a span of 13 bases. Germline V lookup: CDR1 MDHEN, CDR2 SYDVKM. This clonotype came up many times.

The chain carries TRBV28 and TRBJ1-4, with D maybe TRBD1 (6 bases). The sequenced sample was PBMCs or a T cell subset sorted from them (not recorded which). The TCR originated in an adult woman who had mild COVID-19 (a few samples of this study predate the infection). Cell type and time point are not known. CDR3 amino acids: CASSLSRGGSNEKLFF. The DNA for the CDR3 is TGTGCCAGCAGTTTATCCAGGGGCGGGAGTAATGAAAAACTGTTTTTT. The whole variable domain, remainder taken from reference TRBV28 and TRBJ1-4, is DVKVTQSSRYLVKRTGEKVFLECVQDMDHENMFWYRQDPGLGLRLIYFSYDVKMKEKGDIPEGYSVSREKKERFSLILESASTNQTSMYLCASSLSRGGSNEKLFFGSGTQLSVL.